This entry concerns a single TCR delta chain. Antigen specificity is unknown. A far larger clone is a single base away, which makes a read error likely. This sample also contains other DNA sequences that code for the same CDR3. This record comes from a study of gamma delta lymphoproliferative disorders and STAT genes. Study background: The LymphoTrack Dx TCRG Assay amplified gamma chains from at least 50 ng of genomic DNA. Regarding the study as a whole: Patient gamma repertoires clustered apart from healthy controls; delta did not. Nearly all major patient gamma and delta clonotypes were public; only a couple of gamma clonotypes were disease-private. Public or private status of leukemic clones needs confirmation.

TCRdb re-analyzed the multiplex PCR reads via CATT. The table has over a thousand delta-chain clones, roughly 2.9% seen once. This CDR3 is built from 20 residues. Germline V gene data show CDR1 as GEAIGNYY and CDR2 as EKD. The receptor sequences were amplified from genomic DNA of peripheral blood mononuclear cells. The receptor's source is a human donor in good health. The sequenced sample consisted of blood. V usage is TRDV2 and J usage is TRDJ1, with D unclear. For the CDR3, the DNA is TGTGCCTGTGACGTCCATTACCCGATCGTAGGGGCCCACCGCACCGACAAACTCATCTTT. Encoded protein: CACDVHYPIVGAHRTDKLIF.